The 21 T cell receptor beta chains given below trace back to one sample, sequenced in a study of cytomegalovirus exposure and HLA in healthy donors. Primers for the PCR totalled 60 Vbeta and 13 Jbeta. Data came from immunoSEQ multiplex PCR; TCRdb stores just in-frame clones and leaves some out. The data include under 200,000 clones; the top ten clones carry 6.5%. Sequences were obtained from PBMCs. All receptors come from a man aged 25 to 40 in good health and CMV-seronegative.

The chain is built from TRBV11-1 and TRBJ2-3, with 13 positions matching TRBD2. With 5 bases clipped from V and 5 bases from J, the junction kept 13 bases outside the gene matches. This CDR3 is 18 amino acids long. Looked up from germline, CDR1 is SGHAT and CDR2 is FQDESV (reference sequence). The DNA of the CDR3 is TGTGCCAGCAGCCCATATTTGGGGACTAGCGGGATCGGAGATACGCAGTATTTT. Encoded protein: CASSPYLGTSGIGDTQYF.

The chain has TRBV2 and TRBJ2-5; no reliable D call. The CDR3 covers 17 residues. V shed 3 bases and J shed 5 bases, with 22 bases lying between them. Germline assignment: CDR1 SNHLY and CDR2 FYNNEI. The CDR3 loop is CASSDLLASPSVETQYF. The CDR3 DNA reads TGTGCCAGCAGTGATTTGTTGGCTAGTCCTTCCGTCGAGACCCAGTACTTC.

J is TRBJ1-5 and V is TRBV2; maybe TRBD1 (6 bases). Trimming removed 7 bases at V and 4 bases at J, with 17 bases between. CDR3 length: 15 amino acids. Germline V gene data show CDR1 as SNHLY and CDR2 as FYNNEI. In DNA form, the CDR3 reads TGTGCCAGCAACTTAGGACAGAGTATGAATCAGCCCCAGCATTTT. Residues: CASNLGQSMNQPQHF.

The rearrangement uses TRBV19 and TRBJ1-2; 9 bases line up with TRBD1. V lost 8 bases to trimming and J lost 2 bases; unmatched junction nucleotides: 15. The CDR3 consists of 17 residues. The germline V gene has CDR1 LNHDA and CDR2 SQIVND (reference sequence). DNA of the CDR3: TGTGCCAGTTGCAATGGGACAGGGCTTTATGAGAACTATGGCTACACCTTC. Its protein product is CASCNGTGLYENYGYTF.

The chain has TRBV19 and TRBJ2-2, with TRBD1 as a possible D gene (5 bases). Trimming cost V 1 base and J 7 bases, with 22 bases left between them. Looked up from germline, CDR1 is LNHDA and CDR2 is SQIVND (reference sequence). The CDR3 totals 18 residues. The CDR3 loop reads CASSIGPGRQGRSGELFF. The CDR3, as DNA: TGTGCCAGTAGTATAGGGCCAGGTCGTCAGGGAAGGAGCGGGGAGCTGTTTTTT.

This sequence joins TRBV10-3 and TRBJ1-5; a weak D match, TRBD1 (5 bases). Germline CDR1 ENHRY, CDR2 SYGVKD. This CDR3 contains 17 residues. Between the trimmed V and J ends, which lost 3 bases and 1 base, there was a span of 16 bases. This chain's CDR3 is CAISEQVGGSSNQPQHF. The CDR3 region has the DNA TGTGCCATCAGTGAACAGGTTGGGGGGTCCAGCAATCAGCCCCAGCATTTT.

This chain links TRBV7-3 with TRBJ2-3, with D hard to call. The CDR3 is 14 amino acids. The germline CDR1 and CDR2 sequences are SGHTA and FQGTGA. Trimming removed 0 bases at V and 0 bases at J, with 4 bases between. CDR3 sequence (DNA): TGTGCCAGCAGCTTAACGGCCAGCACAGATACGCAGTATTTT. Translation: CASSLTASTDTQYF.

The chain uses TRBV6-1 and TRBJ2-7; 7 bases agree with TRBD2. Looked up from germline, CDR1 is MNHNS and CDR2 is SASEGT. The CDR3 contains 13 residues. The ends lost 8 bases at V and 3 bases at J; junction bases unmatched: 7. The CDR3 bases are TGTGCCAGCCGACTAGCCTCGGACTACGAGCAGTACGTC. This sequence encodes CASRLASDYEQYV.

The V call is TRBV7-9, the J call TRBJ2-1; 8 bases align to TRBD1. The ends lost 2 bases at V and 7 bases at J; junction bases unmatched: 4. The CDR3 extends over 14 amino acids. Germline V lookup: CDR1 SEHNR, CDR2 FQNEAQ (reference sequence). In nucleotides, the CDR3 is TGTGCCAGCAGCTTACAGGGGGCGGAGAATGAGCAGTTCTTC. Its translation: CASSLQGAENEQFF.

The gene calls are TRBV2 and TRBJ1-6; no firm D call. V lost 3 bases and J 5 bases, leaving 11 bases between the germline ends. The CDR3 has 15 residues. Germline-derived CDR1 and CDR2 are SNHLY and FYNNEI. CDR3 sequence (DNA): TGTGCCAGCAGTGATACTGGGAGGGATAATTCACCCCTCCACTTT. Protein product: CASSDTGRDNSPLHF.

The V and J genes are TRBV27 and TRBJ2-3; 11 bases align to TRBD2. V lost 8 bases and J lost 2; bases outside the gene matches: 3. Germline V CDR1 and CDR2: MNHEY, SMNVEV (reference sequence). The CDR3 sequence is 14 residues long. This chain's CDR3 is CASLAGGITDTQYF. CDR3 in DNA: TGTGCCAGCTTAGCGGGAGGGATCACAGATACGCAGTATTTT.

The V call is TRBV30, the J call TRBJ2-2; TRBD2 matches at 9 bases. The germline CDR1 and CDR2 sequences are GTSNPN and SVGIG (reference sequence). This CDR3 contains 15 residues. V shed 2 bases and J 5 bases; nucleotides not matched to a gene: 6. CDR3 sequence reads: CAWSKPSGITGELFF. The CDR3 DNA is TGTGCCTGGAGTAAACCTAGCGGGATTACCGGGGAGCTGTTTTTT.

This chain links TRBV10-3 with TRBJ1-2, with D unclear. Per the germline V gene, CDR1 is ENHRY and CDR2 is SYGVKD. V lost 3 bases to trimming and J lost 3 bases, with 8 bases between them. The CDR3 covers 13 residues. This CDR3 is CAISDDEDYGYTF. The DNA of the CDR3 is TGTGCCATCAGTGATGACGAGGACTATGGCTACACCTTC.

Turning to this clone: The junction shows a germline mismatch at one end, possibly a read error. The chain carries TRBV7-9 and TRBJ2-3; TRBD2 might be the D (5 bases). The CDR3 is 13 amino acids. In germline, CDR1 is SEHNR, CDR2 FQNEAQ (reference sequence). The CDR3 bases are TGTGCCTGCAGCTTTTGGGAGACAGATACGCAGTATTTT. The encoded protein is CACSFWETDTQYF.

V is TRBV10-1 and J is TRBJ2-1; 9 bases align to TRBD2. The CDR3 runs 17 residues. The ends lost 0 bases at V and 4 bases at J; junction bases unmatched: 7. Germline assignment: CDR1 WNHNN and CDR2 SYGVQD (reference sequence). For the CDR3, the DNA is TGCGCCAGCAGTGAGTCCAGGCGGGAGGGAGGGTACAATGAGCAGTTCTTC. Translation: CASSESRREGGYNEQFF.

The rearrangement joins TRBV19 to TRBJ1-6, with no clear D. The CDR3 extends over 17 amino acids. In germline, CDR1 is LNHDA, CDR2 SQIVND (reference sequence). Trimming removed 3 bases from V and 0 bases from J, with 12 bases in between. The CDR3 DNA is TGTGCCAGTAGTATGGTACTAGGAAGCTCCTATAATTCACCCCTCCACTTT. Translating gives CASSMVLGSSYNSPLHF.

The rearrangement uses TRBV19 and TRBJ2-5; 10 bases agree with TRBD2. J lost 5 bases, V lost 5 bases, and 8 bases had no gene match. Per the germline V gene, CDR1 is LNHDA and CDR2 is SQIVND (reference sequence). The CDR3 consists of 15 residues. This chain's CDR3 is CASSLGTSEGETQYF. As DNA, the CDR3 is TGTGCCAGTAGTCTGGGGACTAGCGAGGGGGAGACCCAGTACTTC.

The chain uses TRBV6-6 and TRBJ2-7, with unresolved D. The germline gives CDR1 MNHNY, CDR2 SVGAGI (reference sequence). V was shortened by 6 bases and J by 3 bases, with 15 bases between the two germline ends. The CDR3 is 14 amino acids. In DNA form, the CDR3 reads TGTGCCAGCAGGCCCAATATTGGCGGCTACGAGCAGTACTTC. It encodes CASRPNIGGYEQYF.

The chain combines TRBV28 with TRBJ1-4, with D unresolved. The length of the CDR3 is 14 residues. Trimming left V 4 bases short and J 7 bases short, with 13 bases between. CDR1 is MDHEN, CDR2 SYDVKM, per germline. CDR3 loop: CASSWLQEGEKLFF. The CDR3, as DNA: TGTGCCAGCAGTTGGCTCCAAGAGGGTGAAAAACTGTTTTTT.

The chain is built from TRBV2 and TRBJ2-5; D is ambiguous. Matching the DNA end better, TRBJ2-7 makes the J call doubtful. The CDR3 covers 11 residues. The germline V gene encodes CDR1 SNHLY and CDR2 FYNNEI. Here the CDR3 reads CASSEPYEQYF. The DNA of the CDR3 is TGTGCCAGCAGTGAACCCTACGAGCAGTACTTC.

The rearrangement links TRBV28 to TRBJ1-3; 11 bases are shared with TRBD1. The germline V gene has CDR1 MDHEN and CDR2 SYDVKM. This CDR3 has 15 residues. The V and J ends lost 4 bases and 7 bases, in that order; junction bases with no gene match: 6. The DNA of the CDR3 is TGTGCCAGCAGTTCGTCCGGACAGGGGGCGAACACCATATATTTT. Its translation is CASSSSGQGANTIYF.